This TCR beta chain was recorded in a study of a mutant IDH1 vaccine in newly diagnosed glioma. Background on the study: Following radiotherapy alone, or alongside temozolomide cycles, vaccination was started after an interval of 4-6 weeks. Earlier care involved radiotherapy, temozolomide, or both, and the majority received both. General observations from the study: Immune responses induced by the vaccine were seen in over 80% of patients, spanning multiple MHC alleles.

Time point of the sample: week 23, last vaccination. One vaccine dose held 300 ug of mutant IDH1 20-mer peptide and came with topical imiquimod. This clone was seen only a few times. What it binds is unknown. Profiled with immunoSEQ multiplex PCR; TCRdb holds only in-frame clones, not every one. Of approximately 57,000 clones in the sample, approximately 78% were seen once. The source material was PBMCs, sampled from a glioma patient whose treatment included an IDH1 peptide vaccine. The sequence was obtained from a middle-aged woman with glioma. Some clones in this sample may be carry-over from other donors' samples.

DNA for the CDR3: TGTGCCAGCAGCCCACAGGTAGTGATAGAGGGGATGGGCGAGCAGTACTTC. Translation gives CASSPQVVIEGMGEQYF. The chain links TRBV7-2 to TRBJ2-7, with D perhaps being TRBD1 or TRBD2 (5 bases each). V was cut by 5 bases and J by 6 bases, with 26 bases left in between. Germline CDR1 and CDR2: SGHTA and FQGNSA. This CDR3 comprises 17 residues.